The clone carrying this T cell receptor beta chain has just a few counts. The antigen is not known. The entry originates in a study of cytomegalovirus exposure and HLA in healthy donors. Study-wide results and limits: Later, an analysis found that common viral pathogens appeared to be linked with several of the most significant clusters. Accurate prediction of HLA-A and HLA-B alleles (for most subjects) was reportedly achieved from TCR beta sequences.

60 Vbeta and 13 Jbeta primers were used in PCR. Produced via immunoSEQ multiplex PCR; TCRdb's table is partial and in-frame only. The sample records 140,000 to 150,000 clones, roughly 10% being singletons. CDR1 and CDR2 from the germline V gene are LNHNV and YYDKDF (reference sequence). This CDR3 has 14 residues. V shed 3 bases and J shed 2 bases, with 11 bases lying between them. This clonotype originated in a man aged 45-65 years in good health and CMV-seronegative. Sequenced material: PBMCs. V usage is TRBV15 and J usage is TRBJ2-7; D is unclear. For the CDR3, the DNA is TGTGCCACCAGCAGTTTAGGTCTAGCCTACGAGCAGTACTTC. Protein: CATSSLGLAYEQYF.